This T cell receptor beta chain was captured in a study of T-cell reconstitution after alpha-beta-depleted transplantation in children. This clonotype appeared a few times. TCRbeta library preparation incorporated unique molecular identifiers. TCRdb itself ran the PCR reads through MiXCR, one entry per CDR3 protein. The sample has 500,000 or so distinct CDR3 sequences; less than 35% are singletons. The starting material was PBMCs from the stem cell graft donor, obtained from the stem cell graft. The sequence derives from a human donor who donated a stem cell graft to a child with aplastic anemia.

CDR3 region: CASSVALRDFDNEQFF. The DNA of the CDR3 is TGTGCCAGCAGCGTAGCGTTGCGGGACTTTGACAATGAGCAGTTCTTC. The chain combines TRBV9 with TRBJ2-1, with TRBD2 as a possible D gene (6 bases). The germline gives CDR1 SGDLS, CDR2 YYNGEE. The V end lost 0 bases, the J end lost 5 bases, and 15 bases lay between the germline ends. This CDR3 has 16 residues.